The 31 T cell receptor beta chains reported below all come from one sample, sequenced in a study of blood T cell repertoires in COVID-19. TCRdb keeps only in-frame clones here, not all; method: immunoSEQ multiplex PCR. Of 15,000 or so clones in the sample, around 75% were seen once. The sequenced sample was peripheral blood. All receptors come from a man aged 55 to 70 with acute or convalescent COVID-19.

The chain couples TRBV15 to TRBJ2-1; D remains ambiguous. The CDR3 covers 14 residues. The V gene lost 0 bases and the J gene lost 7 bases, with 10 bases spanning the gap. CDR1 LNHNV and CDR2 YYDKDF come from the germline V gene (reference sequence). The CDR3 bases are TGTGCCACCAGCAGAGATCAAGCTAGAAATGAGCAGTTCTTC. This codes for CATSRDQARNEQFF.

This chain links TRBV5-1 with TRBJ2-7; D is possibly TRBD2 (6 bases). The CDR3 is 16 amino acids. The germline gives CDR1 SGHRS, CDR2 YFSETQ. The V gene lost 4 bases and the J gene lost 0 bases, with 17 bases spanning the gap. In DNA form, the CDR3 reads TGCGCCAGCAGCGCGGTTGTTGCGGGGACCTCCTACGAGCAGTACTTC. It yields the protein CASSAVVAGTSYEQYF.

The chain employs TRBV6-5 and TRBJ1-1; D uncertain. V dropped 6 bases and J dropped 7 bases, with 12 bases sitting between them. The CDR3 extends over 12 amino acids. CDR1 and CDR2 from the germline V gene are MNHEY and SVGAGI. CDR3 protein: CASRSTPFEAFF. For the CDR3, the DNA is TGTGCCAGCAGATCGACTCCATTTGAAGCTTTCTTT.

The table lists this clone with a few counts. V gene TRBV7-8 combines with J gene TRBJ1-3; possibly TRBD1 for D (6 bases). Between the trimmed V and J ends, which lost 5 bases and 2 bases, there was a span of 13 bases. Per the germline V gene, CDR1 is SGHVS and CDR2 is FQNEAQ. This CDR3 contains 15 residues. The CDR3 reads CASSPVDSTGNTIYF. In DNA, the CDR3 is TGTGCCAGCAGCCCGGTGGACAGTACTGGAAACACCATATATTTT.

This chain uses TRBV9 with TRBJ2-3; D may be TRBD1 (6 bases). Looked up from germline, CDR1 is SGDLS and CDR2 is YYNGEE. The CDR3 runs to 15 residues. Trimming removed 9 bases from V and 2 bases from J, with 19 bases in between. The DNA for the CDR3 is TGTGCCATCGAAGAAGAGGGGGAGAACACAGATACGCAGTATTTT. Translated, it gives CAIEEEGENTDTQYF.

The chain uses TRBV19 and TRBJ2-7; 13 positions match TRBD2. Trimming at V came to 6 bases and at J to 5 bases, leaving 7 bases not matched to a gene. CDR3 length: 15 amino acids. Germline loops: CDR1 LNHDA, CDR2 SQIVND (reference sequence). As DNA, the CDR3 is TGTGCCAGTAGCCCCGGGACTAGCGGGGCAGACGAGCAGTACTTC. Translation: CASSPGTSGADEQYF.

This clone was picked up one time. The rearrangement joins TRBV5-1 to TRBJ2-1; TRBD2 matches 8 bases. The germline V gene has CDR1 SGHRS and CDR2 YFSETQ. CDR3 length: 18 residues. After removal of 4 bases from V and 0 bases from J, the junction contained 12 bases not matched to a gene. The CDR3 DNA is TGCGCCAGCAGCGGGAGTTATCCCGGGACTAGCTCCTACAATGAGCAGTTCTTC. This encodes CASSGSYPGTSSYNEQFF. Full variable domain (rest looked up from reference TRBV5-1 and TRBJ2-1): KAGVTQTPRYLIKTRGQQVTLSCSPISGHRSVSWYQQTPGQGLQFLFEYFSETQRNKGNFPGRFSGRQFSNSRSEMNVSTLELGDSALYLCASSGSYPGTSSYNEQFFGPGTRLTVL.

This sequence joins TRBV18 and TRBJ1-1; 11 nucleotides match TRBD1. After removal of 1 base from V and 11 bases from J, the junction contained 6 bases not matched to a gene. Germline lookup yields CDR1 KGHSH and CDR2 LQKENI. This CDR3 contains 14 residues. The CDR3 is CASSPRGQGALAFF. The CDR3 region has the DNA TGTGCCAGCTCACCACGAGGACAGGGGGCTTTGGCTTTCTTT.

V is TRBV6-2 or TRBV6-3 and J is TRBJ1-5; tentative D call: TRBD1 (5 bases). This CDR3 has 16 amino acids. Germline V CDR1 and CDR2: MNHEY, SVGEGT. Trimming took off 0 bases at V and 0 bases at J, with 9 bases between the two ends. The CDR3 bases are TGTGCCAGCAGTTACTCATCAGGGAATAGCAATCAGCCCCAGCATTTT. Its translation: CASSYSSGNSNQPQHF.

This chain uses TRBV7-9 with TRBJ2-1; a possible D gene is TRBD2 (5 bases). The CDR3 length is 16 residues. Germline lookup yields CDR1 SEHNR and CDR2 FQNEAQ (reference sequence). V was clipped by 5 bases and J by 1 base, with 15 bases between them. The CDR3: CASSAQLGLSYNEQFF. Here the CDR3 DNA reads TGTGCCAGCAGCGCTCAACTAGGTTTGTCCTACAATGAGCAGTTCTTC.

The chain links TRBV27 to TRBJ2-1, with TRBD2 matching over 7 bases. Germline V gives CDR1 MNHEY, CDR2 SMNVEV (reference sequence). J lost 4 bases, V lost 6 bases, and 9 bases had no gene match. The length of the CDR3 is 15 residues. In DNA form, the CDR3 reads TGTGCCAGCAGCCAGGGCGGGAGTACATACAATGAGCAGTTCTTC. Translation: CASSQGGSTYNEQFF.

The chain couples TRBV9 to TRBJ2-3; 8 bases are a match to TRBD1. Germline V gene sequence: CDR1 SGDLS, CDR2 YYNGEE. With 4 bases clipped from V and 0 bases from J, the junction kept 4 bases outside the gene matches. The CDR3 extends over 15 amino acids. The CDR3 sequence: CASSSRQGSTDTQYF. CDR3 nucleotide sequence: TGTGCCAGCAGCTCCCGACAGGGGAGCACAGATACGCAGTATTTT.

J is TRBJ2-1 and V is TRBV11-2; 10 bases match TRBD2. J gave up 5 bases and V 5 bases, and 9 bases lay outside the gene matches. This CDR3 is built from 16 residues. Germline CDR1 SGHAT, CDR2 FQNNGV. The DNA of the CDR3 is TGTGCCAGCAGCCCTATGACTAGCGGGTTGCACAATGAGCAGTTCTTC. Translating it yields CASSPMTSGLHNEQFF.

In this sample, this clone turned up a few times. The chain recombines TRBV5-1 with TRBJ1-6; D is perhaps TRBD1 (5 bases). V lost 5 bases and J 8 bases, leaving 14 bases between the germline ends. This CDR3 is built from 14 residues. Germline V gives CDR1 SGHRS, CDR2 YFSETQ. CDR3 bases: TGCGCCAGCAGGGCAGGGCCTCAGGATTCACCCCTCCACTTT. This codes for CASRAGPQDSPLHF.

The CDR3 DNA follows: TGTGCCAGTAGCCGGGACAGAAGTTACACCGGGGAGCTGTTTTTT. It encodes CASSRDRSYTGELFF. This chain links TRBV19 with TRBJ2-2, with 7 bases identical to TRBD1. Germline-derived CDR1 and CDR2 are LNHDA and SQIVND (reference sequence). Germline trimming cut 6 bases from V and 3 bases from J; bases unmatched to any gene: 7. The CDR3 is made up of 15 amino acids.

By sample share, this clone is medium-sized. This chain links TRBV24-1 with TRBJ2-1; 8 positions agree with TRBD1. From germline, CDR1 is KGHDR and CDR2 SFDVKD. V lost 5 bases, J lost 3 bases, and 8 bases stayed unmatched. The CDR3 loop spans 16 amino acids. The CDR3 sequence: CATSGTDRGNYNEQFF. CDR3 coding DNA: TGTGCCACCAGTGGGACCGACAGGGGTAACTACAATGAGCAGTTCTTC.

The rearrangement uses TRBV3-1 (or the pseudogene TRBV3-2) and TRBJ2-3; 7 nucleotides match TRBD2. The V segment lost 4 bases and the J segment 2 bases; nucleotides outside the gene matches: 12. CDR3 size: 17 residues. Germline V gene sequence: CDR1 LGHDT, CDR2 YNNKEL (reference sequence). This CDR3 reads CASSPKPASGHTDTQYF. CDR3 sequence (DNA): TGTGCCAGCAGCCCAAAACCGGCTAGCGGACACACAGATACGCAGTATTTT.

The chain joins TRBV7-2 to TRBJ2-3; perhaps TRBD2 as D (6 bases). Germline V gives CDR1 SGHTA, CDR2 FQGNSA. The CDR3 covers 14 residues. V was pared by 3 bases and J by 2 bases, with 9 bases between. In DNA, the CDR3 is TGTGCCAGCAGCTTTAGGACTACCACAGATACGCAGTATTTT. Its protein is CASSFRTTTDTQYF.

This clone has just one count. This chain joins TRBV4-3 and TRBJ1-2; TRBD1 is a possible D gene (6 bases). Germline V gene data show CDR1 as LGHNA and CDR2 as YSLEER. V lost 0 bases to trimming and J lost 6 bases, with 14 bases between them. This CDR3 spans 15 amino acids. The CDR3 reads CASSQDRDMANGYTF. In nucleotides, the CDR3 is TGCGCCAGCAGCCAAGATAGGGACATGGCTAATGGCTACACCTTC.

The chain carries TRBV30 and TRBJ2-1; 10 positions agree with TRBD2. Germline V lookup: CDR1 GTSNPN, CDR2 SVGIG (reference sequence). This CDR3 comprises 15 residues. V lost 0 bases, J lost 8 bases, and 7 bases stayed unmatched. The CDR3 nucleotides read TGTGCCTGGAGTGTACGGGCTAGCGGGAGCTATGAGCAGTTCTTC. Translated, it gives CAWSVRASGSYEQFF.

The gene calls are TRBV19 and TRBJ1-2, with D unresolved. CDR3 length: 13 residues. Trimming removed 0 bases at V and 5 bases at J, with 7 bases between. Germline V gene lookup returns CDR1 LNHDA and CDR2 SQIVND (reference sequence). The CDR3, as DNA: TGTGCCAGTAGTATAGAAGGAGCTTATGGCTACACCTTC. This sequence encodes CASSIEGAYGYTF. Based on the CDR3 plus reference TRBV19 and TRBJ1-2, the full variable domain is DGGITQSPKYLFRKEGQNVTLSCEQNLNHDAMYWYRQDPGQGLRLIYYSQIVNDFQKGDIAEGYSVSREKKESFPLTVTSAQKNPTAFYLCASSIEGAYGYTFGSGTRLTVV.

With respect to this clone: Other DNA sequences in the same sample also yield this CDR3. The V and J genes are TRBV9 and TRBJ1-5; D gene unclear. Trimming removed 0 bases from V and 0 bases from J, with 4 bases in between. The CDR3 runs 14 residues. Germline V gene data show CDR1 as SGDLS and CDR2 as YYNGEE. The CDR3 protein is CASSVDGSNQPQHF. CDR3 nucleotide sequence: TGTGCCAGCAGCGTAGACGGTAGCAATCAGCCCCAGCATTTT.

This clone was detected once. This rearrangement joins TRBV5-8 to TRBJ2-2, with 9 nucleotides matching TRBD2. Germline assignment: CDR1 SGHTS and CDR2 YDEGEE. The ends lost 6 bases at V and 4 bases at J; junction bases unmatched: 7. This CDR3 contains 15 residues. This chain's CDR3 is CASKPGLASTGELFF. CDR3 nucleotide sequence: TGTGCCAGCAAACCGGGACTAGCATCCACCGGGGAGCTGTTTTTT.

This chain joins TRBV5-1 and TRBJ2-3, with D perhaps TRBD1 (5 bases). This CDR3 contains 16 residues. Per germline, CDR1 SGHRS and CDR2 YFSETQ. V dropped 1 base and J dropped 3 bases, with 15 bases sitting between them. Written as DNA, the CDR3 is TGCGCCAGCAGCTTGCATTGGACAACGGAAACAGATACGCAGTATTTT. Translation gives CASSLHWTTETDTQYF.

The chain is built from TRBV6-5 and TRBJ1-5; D may be TRBD1 (5 bases). The germline gives CDR1 MNHEY, CDR2 SVGAGI. V shed 5 bases and J shed 6 bases, with 8 bases lying between them. The CDR3 runs to 12 residues. The CDR3 reads CASSPRGQPQHF. In DNA, the CDR3 is TGTGCCAGCAGTCCAAGGGGTCAGCCCCAGCATTTT.

To note about this clone: Other nucleotide sequences from this sample produce the same CDR3. CDR3 amino acids: CASSLGDRGRNTEAFF. CDR3 DNA: TGTGCCAGCAGCTTAGGGGACAGGGGTAGGAACACTGAAGCTTTCTTT. The chain carries TRBV7-9 and TRBJ1-1, with 10 nucleotides matching TRBD1. After removal of 1 base from V and 1 base from J, the junction contained 3 bases not matched to a gene. The CDR3 extends over 16 amino acids. Germline V gene lookup returns CDR1 SEHNR and CDR2 FQNEAQ (reference sequence).

The CDR3 loop is CSASSGVAFF. The CDR3 bases are TGCAGTGCTAGTTCAGGGGTGGCTTTCTTT. The gene calls are TRBV20-1 and TRBJ1-1; the D gene is possibly TRBD1 (6 bases). The CDR3 has 10 amino acids. With 3 bases removed from V and 11 bases from J, the gap between germline ends came to 10 bases. Per germline, CDR1 DFQATT and CDR2 SNEGSKA (reference sequence).

The J gene is TRBJ1-2, the V gene TRBV13; TRBD1 is a possible D gene (6 bases). Trimming pared 5 bases from V and 4 bases from J, leaving 14 bases between. Germline CDR1 and CDR2: PRHDT and FYEKMQ (reference sequence). The CDR3 is made up of 14 amino acids. CDR3 coding DNA: TGTGCCAGCAGCATCAGGGGTGCGGGCTATGGCTACACCTTC. Residues: CASSIRGAGYGYTF.

The chain couples TRBV9 to TRBJ2-3; 9 bases match TRBD2. Trimming removed 3 bases from V and 2 bases from J; junction bases left unmatched: 4. CDR3 length equals 15 residues. CDR1 is SGDLS and CDR2 is YYNGEE in the germline V gene. Here the CDR3 DNA reads TGTGCCAGCAGCGATCGACTAGCGGCCACAGATACGCAGTATTTT. Residues: CASSDRLAATDTQYF. Drawing the rest from reference TRBV9 and TRBJ2-3, the complete variable domain is DSGVTQTPKHLITATGQRVTLRCSPRSGDLSVYWYQQSLDQGLQFLIQYYNGEERAKGNILERFSAQQFPDLHSELNLSSLELGDSALYFCASSDRLAATDTQYFGPGTRLTVL.

The chain is built from TRBV4-1 and TRBJ2-7; D possibly corresponds to TRBD2 (5 bases). This CDR3 has 14 residues. Trimming removed 4 bases from V and 5 bases from J, with 15 bases in between. Germline V gene sequence: CDR1 MGHRA, CDR2 YSYEKL. CDR3 residues: CASSPEEKPHEQYF. CDR3 DNA: TGCGCCAGCAGCCCGGAGGAAAAGCCCCACGAGCAGTACTTC.

The J gene is TRBJ1-5, the V gene TRBV6-5, with TRBD1 matching over 11 bases. The germline gives CDR1 MNHEY, CDR2 SVGAGI. This CDR3 is built from 14 residues. With V trimmed by 6 bases and J by 6 bases, 4 bases remained unmatched. The CDR3 protein is CASRGQGASQPQHF. The CDR3 region has the DNA TGTGCCAGCAGAGGACAGGGGGCAAGTCAGCCCCAGCATTTT.